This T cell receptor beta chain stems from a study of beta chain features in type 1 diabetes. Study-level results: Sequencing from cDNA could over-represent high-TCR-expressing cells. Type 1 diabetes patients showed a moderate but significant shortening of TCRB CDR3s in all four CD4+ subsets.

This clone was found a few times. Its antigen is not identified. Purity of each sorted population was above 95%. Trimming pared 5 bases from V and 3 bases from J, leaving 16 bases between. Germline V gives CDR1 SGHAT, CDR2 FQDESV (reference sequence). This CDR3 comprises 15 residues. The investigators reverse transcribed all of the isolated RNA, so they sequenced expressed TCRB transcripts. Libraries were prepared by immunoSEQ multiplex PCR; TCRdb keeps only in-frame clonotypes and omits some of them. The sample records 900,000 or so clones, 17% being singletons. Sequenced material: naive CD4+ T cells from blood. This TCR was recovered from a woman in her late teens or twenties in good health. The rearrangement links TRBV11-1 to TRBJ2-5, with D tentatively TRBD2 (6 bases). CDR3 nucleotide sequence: TGTGCCAGCAGCCAGCGGCGGGGTAGAGAAGAGACCCAGTACTTC. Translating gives CASSQRRGREETQYF.